This is a list of T cell receptor beta chains from one sample in a study of T cells in Graves' hyperthyroidism and ophthalmopathy. TCRdb reprocessed the multiplex PCR reads with MiXCR, giving one entry per CDR3 protein. The table includes over 700,000 distinct CDR3 sequences, roughly a third detected once. Sequencing was carried out using blood. These receptors came from a woman aged 40 to 50 with Graves' hyperthyroidism. Both conserved end residues are part of each CDR3. The order of the fields is clone size, D gene, V gene, J gene, CDR3 DNA, CDR3 protein. The D gene is left open where the match is weak. The size of a clone is reported for some rows only, either as once, few or many, or as a class for expanded clones.

clone size: once
D gene: TRBD2
V gene: TRBV6-5
J gene: TRBJ2-5
CDR3 DNA: TGTGCCAGCAGCCCAACTAGCGGGGGAAGCATAGAGACCCAGTACTTC
CDR3 protein: CASSPTSGGSIETQYF

clone size: few
D gene: -
V gene: TRBV29-1
J gene: TRBJ1-2
CDR3 DNA: TGCAGCGTTGTGGACGACTCCTATGGCTACACCTTC
CDR3 protein: CSVVDDSYGYTF

clone size: many
D gene: TRBD1
V gene: TRBV10-3
J gene: TRBJ2-2
CDR3 DNA: TGTGCCATCAGTGAGAGACAGGGAGCCGGGGAGCTGTTTTTT
CDR3 protein: CAISERQGAGELFF

clone size: -
D gene: -
V gene: TRBV10-3
J gene: TRBJ2-7
CDR3 DNA: -
CDR3 protein: CAISWGQGSHERYF

clone size: -
D gene: TRBD1
V gene: TRBV6-5
J gene: TRBJ1-6
CDR3 DNA: TGTGCCAGCAGTTACTCCGGGACAGAAAATTCACCCCTCCACTTT
CDR3 protein: CASSYSGTENSPLHF

clone size: few
D gene: -
V gene: TRBV10-3
J gene: TRBJ2-7
CDR3 DNA: TGTGCCATCAGTGAGTCGTCCCGTACTCTTACCTACGAGCAGTACTTC
CDR3 protein: CAISESSRTLTYEQYF

clone size: -
D gene: -
V gene: TRBV9
J gene: TRBJ2-2
CDR3 DNA: TGTGCCAGCAGCCCTTCTTGGGGGGCGGCCGGGGAGCTGTTTTTT
CDR3 protein: CASSPSWGAAGELFF

clone size: -
D gene: -
V gene: TRBV6-2/TRBV6-3
J gene: TRBJ1-5
CDR3 DNA: TGTGCCAGCAGTTACCTTAGGCAGCCCCAGCATTTT
CDR3 protein: CASSYLRQPQHF

clone size: -
D gene: TRBD1
V gene: TRBV19
J gene: TRBJ2-6
CDR3 DNA: TGTGCCAGTAGTCAATTGACAGGGGTTACTGGGGCCAACGTCCTGACTTTC
CDR3 protein: CASSQLTGVTGANVLTF

clone size: -
D gene: -
V gene: TRBV12-3/TRBV12-4
J gene: TRBJ1-2
CDR3 DNA: TGTGCCAGCGGCGGTATCACAGGGAATGGCTACACCTTC
CDR3 protein: CASGGITGNGYTF

clone size: -
D gene: -
V gene: TRBV2
J gene: TRBJ2-7
CDR3 DNA: TGTGCCAGCAGTGAAGGGGGTCTCGGCTGGGACGAGCAGTACTTC
CDR3 protein: CASSEGGLGWDEQYF

clone size: -
D gene: -
V gene: TRBV25-1
J gene: TRBJ2-5
CDR3 DNA: TGTGCCAGCGAAGAAGGAGGACGGCTCCAAGAGACCCAGTACTTC
CDR3 protein: CASEEGGRLQETQYF

clone size: many
D gene: -
V gene: TRBV20-1
J gene: TRBJ1-1
CDR3 DNA: TGCAGTGCTAGAGGTGGAGGGGACACTGAAGCTTTCTTT
CDR3 protein: CSARGGGDTEAFF

clone size: -
D gene: TRBD1
V gene: TRBV9
J gene: TRBJ1-1
CDR3 DNA: TGTGCCAGCAGCTTCCAACAGGGGCCGGTGGACACTGAAGCTTTCTTT
CDR3 protein: CASSFQQGPVDTEAFF

clone size: many
D gene: -
V gene: TRBV7-9
J gene: TRBJ1-1
CDR3 DNA: TGTGCCAGCAGCTTAGGAGGGGCCAGGAACACTGAAGCTTTCTTT
CDR3 protein: CASSLGGARNTEAFF

clone size: -
D gene: -
V gene: TRBV2
J gene: TRBJ2-5
CDR3 DNA: TGTGCCAGCAAGTGGGAAGAGACCCAGTACTTC
CDR3 protein: CASKWEETQYF

clone size: -
D gene: -
V gene: TRBV11-1
J gene: TRBJ1-2
CDR3 DNA: TGTGTCTGGAGTCCGACAGTTTATGGCTACACCTTC
CDR3 protein: CVWSPTVYGYTF

clone size: few
D gene: -
V gene: TRBV10-3
J gene: TRBJ2-6
CDR3 DNA: TGTGCCATCAGTGTGGTGGCCAGGGGGGCCAACGTCCTGACTTTC
CDR3 protein: CAISVVARGANVLTF

clone size: -
D gene: TRBD1
V gene: TRBV29-1
J gene: TRBJ1-1
CDR3 DNA: TGCAGCCAAGATACAGGGGGTTTGAACACTGAAGCTTTCTTT
CDR3 protein: CSQDTGGLNTEAFF

clone size: -
D gene: -
V gene: TRBV9
J gene: TRBJ1-3
CDR3 DNA: TGTGCCAGCAGCGTAGCGGGATCCCAGGGTGCTCTCGGAAACACCATATATTTT
CDR3 protein: CASSVAGSQGALGNTIYF

clone size: -
D gene: TRBD2
V gene: TRBV20-1
J gene: TRBJ2-7
CDR3 DNA: TGCAGTGCTAGAGTTCCAGCGGGGGGCCTCTCCTACGAGCAGTACTTC
CDR3 protein: CSARVPAGGLSYEQYF

clone size: -
D gene: TRBD1
V gene: TRBV11-2
J gene: TRBJ2-7
CDR3 DNA: TGTGCCAGCAGCTACCGGGGACAGGGGGCCGTACTCTCCTACGAGCAGTACTTC
CDR3 protein: CASSYRGQGAVLSYEQYF